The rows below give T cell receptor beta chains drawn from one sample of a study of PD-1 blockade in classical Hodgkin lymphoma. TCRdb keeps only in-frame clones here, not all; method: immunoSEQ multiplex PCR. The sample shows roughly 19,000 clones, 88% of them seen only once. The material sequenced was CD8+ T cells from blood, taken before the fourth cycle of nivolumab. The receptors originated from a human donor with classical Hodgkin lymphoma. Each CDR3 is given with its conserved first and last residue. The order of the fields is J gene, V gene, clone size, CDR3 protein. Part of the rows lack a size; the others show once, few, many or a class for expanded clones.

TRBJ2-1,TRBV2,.,CASSYRQGDNEQFF
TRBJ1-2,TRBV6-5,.,CASSPGQGAHYGYTF
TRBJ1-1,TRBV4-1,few,CASSLRTGNTEAFF
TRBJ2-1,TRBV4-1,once,CASSQEGGPSYNEQFF
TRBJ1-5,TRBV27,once,CASPDSDSAPGANQPQHF
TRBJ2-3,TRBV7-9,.,CASSRGQGPTDTQYF
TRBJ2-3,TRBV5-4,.,CASSLAPATDTQYF
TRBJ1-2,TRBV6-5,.,CASSSPKTGRDGYTF
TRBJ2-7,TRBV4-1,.,CASSQVNPGYEQYF
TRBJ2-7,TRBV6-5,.,CASSYSIGGISYEQYF
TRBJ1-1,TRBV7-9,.,CASSGGQGARNTEAFF
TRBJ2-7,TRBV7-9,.,CASSLGDGARYEQYF
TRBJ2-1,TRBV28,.,CASSFGASGPRWEFF
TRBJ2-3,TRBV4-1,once,CASSQVAGADTQYF
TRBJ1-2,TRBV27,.,CASSLSTGADGYTF
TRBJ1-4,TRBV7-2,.,CASSLAPYGQDPYEKLFF
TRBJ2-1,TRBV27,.,CASSFFAGMGNEQFF
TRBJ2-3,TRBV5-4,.,CASSADRVVGDTQYF
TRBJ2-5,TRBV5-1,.,CASSHRIDQGEETQYF
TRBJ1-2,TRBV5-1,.,CASSLGDGSAWANGYTF
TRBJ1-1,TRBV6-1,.,CASIRQGGRDTEAFF
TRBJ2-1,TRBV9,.,CASSARGTSGSYEQFF
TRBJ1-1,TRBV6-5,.,CASSLGQHTEAFF
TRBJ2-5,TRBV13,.,CASSPGTRVTQYF
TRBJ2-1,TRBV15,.,CATSRDPPPGQFF
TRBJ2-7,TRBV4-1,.,CASSELAGKDSYEQYF
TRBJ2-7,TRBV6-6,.,CASGSYEQYF
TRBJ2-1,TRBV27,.,CASSLSLAGEENEQFF
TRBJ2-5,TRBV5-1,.,CASTLGPYQETQYF
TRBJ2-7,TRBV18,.,CASSPGSQGGHEQYF
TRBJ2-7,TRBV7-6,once,CASSRMGTDYEQYF
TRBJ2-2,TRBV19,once,CASSIEEPSNTGELFF
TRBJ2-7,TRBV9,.,CASSGGTLEQYF
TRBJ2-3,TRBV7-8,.,CASSFIGTSETSTDTQYF
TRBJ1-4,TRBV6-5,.,CASSYGGLNEKLFF
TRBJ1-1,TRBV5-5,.,CASSLAEGGTEAFF
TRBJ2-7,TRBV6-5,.,CASSGRGRRNYEQYF
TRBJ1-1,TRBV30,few,CAWSVRGGTEAFF
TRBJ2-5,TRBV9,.,CASSLAGVGSETQYF
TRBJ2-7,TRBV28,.,CASSIGRGWYEQYF
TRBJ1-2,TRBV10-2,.,CASSDPDRGLYGYTF